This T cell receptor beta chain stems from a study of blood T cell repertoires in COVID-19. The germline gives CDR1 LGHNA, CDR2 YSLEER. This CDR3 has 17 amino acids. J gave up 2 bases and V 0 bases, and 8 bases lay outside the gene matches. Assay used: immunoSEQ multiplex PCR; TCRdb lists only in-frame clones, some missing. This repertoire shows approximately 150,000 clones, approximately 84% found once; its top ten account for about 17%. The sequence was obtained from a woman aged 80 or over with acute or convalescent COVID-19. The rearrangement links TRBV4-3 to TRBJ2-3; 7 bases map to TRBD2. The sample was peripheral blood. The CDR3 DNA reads TGCGCCAGCAGCCAAGATCGGTCTAGCGGCCCCACAGATACGCAGTATTTT. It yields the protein CASSQDRSSGPTDTQYF.